Listed below are T cell receptor beta chains from one sample, sequenced in a study of blood T cell repertoires in COVID-19. Data came from immunoSEQ multiplex PCR; TCRdb stores just in-frame clones and leaves some out. This table holds under 200,000 clones, about nine tenths found once. The sequenced sample was peripheral blood. The source is a man aged 18-30 years with active or convalescent COVID-19. Both conserved end residues are part of each CDR3. A D gene is named only where the DNA matches it firmly. Only some rows state a clone size, as once, few, many or a class for expanded clones.

cdr3_nt cdr3_aa v_call clone_size d_call j_call
TGTGCCAGCAGCTACAATCAGGGGGCCGAAGCTTTCTTT CASSYNQGAEAFF TRBV3-1/TRBV3-2 NA TRBD1 TRBJ1-1
TGTGCCAGCAAGGGACTAGCCACCTACGAGCAGTACTTC CASKGLATYEQYF TRBV6-5 NA TRBD2 TRBJ2-7
TGCGCCAGCAGCCCCCGGCTAGCGGGGGGGCACGAGACCCAGTACTTC CASSPRLAGGHETQYF TRBV4-1 NA TRBD2 TRBJ2-5
TGTGCCAGCAGCTCTAGCGGGGGGCGCACAGATACGCAGTATTTT CASSSSGGRTDTQYF TRBV11-2 NA TRBD2 TRBJ2-3
TGCGCCAGCAGCCCAGAGGGACAGGAGTACAATGAGCAGTTCTTC CASSPEGQEYNEQFF TRBV4-3 NA TRBD1 TRBJ2-1
TGTGCCAGCAGTCAATACGGGGCTTCGGGAGGGGTAAACTACGAGCAGTACTTC CASSQYGASGGVNYEQYF TRBV6-6 NA TRBD2 TRBJ2-7
TGTGCCAGCTCACCAACAGGGGGTTCTTCACCCCTCCACTTT CASSPTGGSSPLHF TRBV18 NA TRBD1 TRBJ1-6
TGTGCCAGCAGCTTGGCGCACCGGGACAGGGACACTGAAGCTTTCTTT CASSLAHRDRDTEAFF TRBV5-4 NA TRBD1 TRBJ1-1
TGTGCCAGCAGCGTCCGTAGCGTGACCAAAAACATTCAGTACTTC CASSVRSVTKNIQYF TRBV2 NA NA TRBJ2-4
TGTGCCACCAGGACAGGGGAGAGAGGCTACACCTTC CATRTGERGYTF TRBV27 few TRBD1 TRBJ1-2
TGTGCCAGCAGTCGGGACAGGGAAAGCACTGAAGCTTTCTTT CASSRDRESTEAFF TRBV7-2 NA TRBD1 TRBJ1-1
TGTGCCAGCAGTGATTCTAGCGGGATCCCTCGAATGGGCAATGAGCAGTTCTTC CASSDSSGIPRMGNEQFF TRBV2 once TRBD2 TRBJ2-1
TGTGCCAGCAGGGCCTGGGGGGGCTATGAGCAGTTCTTC CASRAWGGYEQFF TRBV2 NA NA TRBJ2-1
TGTGCCAGCAGCTTAGCGTATCCGGGACAAACACTAAATGAAAAACTGTTTTTT CASSLAYPGQTLNEKLFF TRBV7-2 NA NA TRBJ1-4
TGTGCCAGCAGCTTAGGGCTAGCGGCTAACAATGAGCAGTTCTTC CASSLGLAANNEQFF TRBV13 NA TRBD2 TRBJ2-1
TGTGCCAGCAGGTGGGACACACTCGACACAGATACGCAGTATTTT CASRWDTLDTDTQYF TRBV2 NA NA TRBJ2-3
TGTGCCAGCAGTGAATCAGGGGCGTATGGCTACACCTTC CASSESGAYGYTF TRBV6-1 NA NA TRBJ1-2
TGTGCCACCAGCAGAAGGACAACTGGGGCCAACGTCCTGACTTTC CATSRRTTGANVLTF TRBV15 NA NA TRBJ2-6
TGTGCCAGCAGCTTGGTTGGACAGGGGTACACAGATACGCAGTATTTT CASSLVGQGYTDTQYF TRBV5-6 NA TRBD1 TRBJ2-3
TGTGCCAGCAGCTTATTGGGCGGGGGGGCCGCGATGGAGACCCAGTACTTC CASSLLGGGAAMETQYF TRBV11-2 NA TRBD2 TRBJ2-5
TGTGCCAGCAGTCGCCGGGACAGGGGGGGCTACGAGCAGTACTTC CASSRRDRGGYEQYF TRBV6-5 NA TRBD1 TRBJ2-7
TGTGCCAGCAGAGCGGGACAGGTCGATTCACCCCTCCACTTT CASRAGQVDSPLHF TRBV6-5 NA TRBD1 TRBJ1-6
TGTGCCAGCAGCGCCGGGGACAGGGGGTCTGGGGCCAACGTCCTGACTTTC CASSAGDRGSGANVLTF TRBV9 once TRBD1 TRBJ2-6
TGTGCCAGTAGCTACAGGACGGTTACCGCTGGGGCCAACGTCCTGACTTTC CASSYRTVTAGANVLTF TRBV19 NA NA TRBJ2-6
TGTGCCAGCAGCGTAGATAGGGGTGGTGACACCGGGGAGCTGTTTTTT CASSVDRGGDTGELFF TRBV9 NA NA TRBJ2-2
TGTGCCACCAGCAGAGGGCTAGCGGGAGGTGACGAAGATACGCAGTATTTT CATSRGLAGGDEDTQYF TRBV15 NA TRBD2 TRBJ2-3
TGTGCCAGCGAAGCGGGGTGGGGTTTGCCCCAGCATTTT CASEAGWGLPQHF TRBV18 NA NA TRBJ1-5
TGCGCCAGCAGCTTGGGTGGAGGAGGAGTGAACACTGAAGCTTTCTTT CASSLGGGGVNTEAFF TRBV5-1 few NA TRBJ1-1
TGCGCCAGCAGCGCCGCGGGCAGGGAGCAGTACTTC CASSAAGREQYF TRBV5-1 NA NA TRBJ2-7
TGCGCCAGCAGCTTATCAGCGGCGACTACTGGAAACACCATATATTTT CASSLSAATTGNTIYF TRBV5-1 NA NA TRBJ1-3
TGTGCCAGCAGCACCGCCAGGGACTACAATGAGCAGTTCTTC CASSTARDYNEQFF TRBV7-8 few NA TRBJ2-1
TGCGCCAGCAGCGGCACAGGGGTAGGGAACTATGGCTACACCTTC CASSGTGVGNYGYTF TRBV5-1 NA TRBD1 TRBJ1-2
TGTGCCTGGGGACGGGAGAACTACAATGAGCAGTTCTTC CAWGRENYNEQFF TRBV30 NA NA TRBJ2-1
TGTGCCAGCACACAGGATATCGACTATGGCTACACCTTC CASTQDIDYGYTF TRBV6-5 NA NA TRBJ1-2
TGTGCCAGCAGACCTACGGAGAACTATGGCTACACCTTC CASRPTENYGYTF TRBV2 once NA TRBJ1-2
TGTGCCAGTAGTGCGGGACTAGCGGGGGCTCCAGCCGGGGAGCTGTTTTTT CASSAGLAGAPAGELFF TRBV19 few TRBD2 TRBJ2-2
TGTGCCAGCAGCTTCTCAGCTTTCTTT CASSFSAFF TRBV11-3 NA NA TRBJ1-1
TGTGCCAGCAGCTTGCCAGGGATATTTTCAGGCTACACCTTC CASSLPGIFSGYTF TRBV11-2 NA NA TRBJ1-2
TGCGCCAGCAGCCAAGATGGTAAAAGCGGGGGGGGAGATACGCAGTATTTT CASSQDGKSGGGDTQYF TRBV4-3 NA TRBD2 TRBJ2-3
TGTGCCATCCCGAGAGACTATGACCGGGACAGGTCCTACGAGCAGTACTTC CAIPRDYDRDRSYEQYF TRBV6-4 NA TRBD1 TRBJ2-7
TGTGCCAGCAGCCTAAATGACAGGGGGCCTGGAGGCTACACCTTC CASSLNDRGPGGYTF TRBV11-1 NA TRBD1 TRBJ1-2
TGCGCCAGCAGCTTTGGACTAGCGGACTGGGACCAGAACACAGATACGCAGTATTTT CASSFGLADWDQNTDTQYF TRBV5-1 NA TRBD2 TRBJ2-3
TGTGCCAGCAGCTCTATCAACCGGGACAATGACTATGGCTACACCTTC CASSSINRDNDYGYTF TRBV5-8 NA NA TRBJ1-2
TGTGCCTGGAGTCCCTCCCTAAATGAAAAACTGTTTTTT CAWSPSLNEKLFF TRBV30 NA NA TRBJ1-4
TGTGCCAGTAGTGCGGGACAGGGACTTCACTATGGCTACACCTTC CASSAGQGLHYGYTF TRBV19 NA TRBD1 TRBJ1-2
TGTGCCAGCAGCACCCAGGGAGGTAGCGGGAGACAGGGTGAGCAGTTCTTC CASSTQGGSGRQGEQFF TRBV9 NA TRBD2 TRBJ2-1